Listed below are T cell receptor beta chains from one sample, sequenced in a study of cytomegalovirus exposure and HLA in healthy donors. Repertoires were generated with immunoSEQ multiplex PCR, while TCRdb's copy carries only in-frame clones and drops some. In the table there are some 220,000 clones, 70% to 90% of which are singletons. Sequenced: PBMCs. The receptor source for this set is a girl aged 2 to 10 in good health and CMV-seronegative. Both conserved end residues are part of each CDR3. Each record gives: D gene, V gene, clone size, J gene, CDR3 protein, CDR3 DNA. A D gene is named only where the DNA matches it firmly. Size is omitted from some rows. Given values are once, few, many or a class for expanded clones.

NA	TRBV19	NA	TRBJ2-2	CASSTLGGHLTGELFF	TGTGCCAGTAGTACCTTGGGAGGACATCTCACCGGGGAGCTGTTTTTT
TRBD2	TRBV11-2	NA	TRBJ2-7	CASSLGTSGSEQYF	TGTGCCAGCAGCTTAGGGACTAGCGGGAGCGAGCAGTACTTC
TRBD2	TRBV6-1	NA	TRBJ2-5	CASSWTSGRETQYF	TGTGCCAGCAGTTGGACTAGCGGGAGGGAGACCCAGTACTTC
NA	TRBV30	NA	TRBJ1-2	CAWTQAGGYGYTF	TGTGCCTGGACCCAGGCCGGGGGCTATGGCTACACCTTC
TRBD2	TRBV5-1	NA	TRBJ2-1	CASRRTSGYNEQFF	TGCGCCAGCAGAAGGACTAGCGGGTACAATGAGCAGTTCTTC
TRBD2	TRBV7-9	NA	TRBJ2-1	CASSLGGLAGVEQFF	TGTGCCAGCAGCTTAGGGGGACTAGCGGGAGTTGAGCAGTTCTTC
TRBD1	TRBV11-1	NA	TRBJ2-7	CATRRGPSYEQYF	TGTGCCACCCGTAGGGGGCCCTCCTACGAGCAGTACTTC
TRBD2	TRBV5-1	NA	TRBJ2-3	CASSFHSGSSTDTQYF	TGCGCCAGCAGCTTCCATAGCGGGAGTAGCACAGATACGCAGTATTTT
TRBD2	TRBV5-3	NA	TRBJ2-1	CARRCTGTSGIRRSYNEQFF	TGTGCCAGAAGGTGCACCGGGACTAGCGGGATTAGGCGGTCCTACAATGAGCAGTTCTTC
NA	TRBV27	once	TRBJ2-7	CASSFNSLPYEQYF	TGTGCCAGCAGTTTCAACAGTCTTCCCTACGAGCAGTACTTC
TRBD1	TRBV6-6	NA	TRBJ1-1	CASSRQGDTEAFF	TGTGCCAGCAGCCGACAGGGGGACACTGAAGCTTTCTTT
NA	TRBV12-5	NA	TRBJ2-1	CASGNNEQFF	TGTGCTAGTGGCAACAATGAGCAGTTCTTC
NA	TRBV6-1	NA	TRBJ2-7	CASRTVSYEQYF	TGTGCCAGCAGGACAGTTTCCTACGAGCAGTACTTC
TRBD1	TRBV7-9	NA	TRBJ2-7	CASSFGTGGLYEQYF	TGTGCCAGCAGCTTTGGGACAGGGGGCTTATACGAGCAGTACTTC
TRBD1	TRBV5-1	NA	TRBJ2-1	CASRGQGASYNEQFF	TGCGCCAGCAGGGGACAGGGAGCCTCCTACAATGAGCAGTTCTTC
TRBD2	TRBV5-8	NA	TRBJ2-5	CASSPGAGGYQETQYF	TGTGCCAGCAGCCCCGGGGCGGGGGGGTACCAAGAGACCCAGTACTTC
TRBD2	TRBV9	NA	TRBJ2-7	CASSPTTSGGYEQYF	TGTGCCAGCAGCCCAACTACTAGCGGGGGGTACGAGCAGTACTTC
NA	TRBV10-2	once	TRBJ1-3	CASSPALRGIPGNTIYF	TGCGCCAGCAGTCCGGCTTTACGGGGGATCCCTGGAAACACCATATATTTT
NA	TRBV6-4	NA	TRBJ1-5	CASRSPYSQPQHF	TGTGCCAGCAGGTCACCGTACAGTCAGCCCCAGCATTTT
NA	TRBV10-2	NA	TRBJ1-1	CASSEPGKLQGEAFF	TGCGCCAGCAGTGAACCGGGGAAGCTACAGGGAGAAGCTTTCTTT
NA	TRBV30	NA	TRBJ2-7	CAGGTASYEQYF	TGTGCCGGCGGGACAGCCTCCTACGAGCAGTACTTC
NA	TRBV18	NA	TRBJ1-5	CASSPWGGNQPQHF	TGTGCCAGCTCACCATGGGGGGGGAATCAGCCCCAGCATTTT
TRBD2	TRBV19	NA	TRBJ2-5	CASSIGLAGVQETQYF	TGTGCCAGTAGTATTGGTCTAGCGGGGGTCCAAGAGACCCAGTACTTC
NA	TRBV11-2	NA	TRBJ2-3	CASSSAGNTQYF	TGTGCCAGCAGCTCGGCCGGGAATACGCAGTATTTT
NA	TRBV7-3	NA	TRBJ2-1	CASSLSGQNNEQFF	TGTGCCAGCAGCTTATCCGGACAGAACAATGAGCAGTTCTTC
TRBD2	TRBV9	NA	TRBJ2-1	CASSPTSVTSGNEQFF	TGTGCCAGCAGCCCGACCTCAGTGACTAGCGGAAATGAGCAGTTCTTC